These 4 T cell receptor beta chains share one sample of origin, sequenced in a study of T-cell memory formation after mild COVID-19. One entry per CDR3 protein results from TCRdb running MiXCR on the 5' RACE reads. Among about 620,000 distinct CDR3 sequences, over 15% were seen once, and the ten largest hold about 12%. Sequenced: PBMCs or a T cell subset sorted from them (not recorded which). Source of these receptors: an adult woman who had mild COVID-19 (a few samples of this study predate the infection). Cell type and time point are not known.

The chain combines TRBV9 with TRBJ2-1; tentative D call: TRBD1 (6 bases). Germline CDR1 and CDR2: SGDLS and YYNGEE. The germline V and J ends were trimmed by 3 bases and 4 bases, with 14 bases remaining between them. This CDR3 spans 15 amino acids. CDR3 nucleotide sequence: TGTGCCAGCAGCGAAGAACAGGGTGGTTACAATGAGCAGTTCTTC. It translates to CASSEEQGGYNEQFF. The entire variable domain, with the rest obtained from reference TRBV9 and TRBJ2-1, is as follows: DSGVTQTPKHLITATGQRVTLRCSPRSGDLSVYWYQQSLDQGLQFLIQYYNGEERAKGNILERFSAQQFPDLHSELNLSSLELGDSALYFCASSEEQGGYNEQFFGPGTRLTVL.

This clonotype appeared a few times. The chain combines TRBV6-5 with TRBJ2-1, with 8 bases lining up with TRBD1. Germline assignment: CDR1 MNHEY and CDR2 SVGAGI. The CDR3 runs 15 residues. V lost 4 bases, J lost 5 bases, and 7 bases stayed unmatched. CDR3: CASSSRQGWDNEQFF. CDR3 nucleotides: TGTGCCAGCAGTTCCCGACAGGGGTGGGACAATGAGCAGTTCTTC.

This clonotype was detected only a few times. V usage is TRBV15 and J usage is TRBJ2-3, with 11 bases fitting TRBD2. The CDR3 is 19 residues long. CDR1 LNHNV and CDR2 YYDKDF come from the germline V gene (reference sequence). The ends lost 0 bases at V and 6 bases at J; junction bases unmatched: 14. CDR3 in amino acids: CATSRELLTSGAQEDTQYF. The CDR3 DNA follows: TGTGCCACCAGCAGAGAACTTCTGACTAGCGGGGCCCAGGAGGATACGCAGTATTTT.

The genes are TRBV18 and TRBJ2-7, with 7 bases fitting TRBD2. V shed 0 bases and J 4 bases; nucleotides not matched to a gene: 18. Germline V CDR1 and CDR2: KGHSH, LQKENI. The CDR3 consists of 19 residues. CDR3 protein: CASSPPLIFRSGETYEQYF. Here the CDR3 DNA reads TGTGCCAGCTCACCACCGTTGATCTTTCGAAGCGGGGAAACTTACGAGCAGTACTTC.